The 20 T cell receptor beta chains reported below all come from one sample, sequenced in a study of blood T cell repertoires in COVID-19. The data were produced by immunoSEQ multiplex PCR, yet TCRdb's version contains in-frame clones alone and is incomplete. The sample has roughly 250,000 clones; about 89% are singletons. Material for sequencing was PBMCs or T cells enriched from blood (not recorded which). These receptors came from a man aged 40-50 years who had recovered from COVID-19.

The CDR3 sequence is CASREDSSYSNQPQHF. The CDR3 region has the DNA TGTGCCAGCAGGGAAGACAGTTCATATAGCAATCAGCCCCAGCATTTT. This chain uses TRBV27 with TRBJ1-5, with TRBD1 as a possible D gene (5 bases). This CDR3 spans 16 amino acids. Germline CDR1 is MNHEY and CDR2 is SMNVEV (reference sequence). Trimming stripped 6 bases from V and 0 bases from J, with 15 bases between.

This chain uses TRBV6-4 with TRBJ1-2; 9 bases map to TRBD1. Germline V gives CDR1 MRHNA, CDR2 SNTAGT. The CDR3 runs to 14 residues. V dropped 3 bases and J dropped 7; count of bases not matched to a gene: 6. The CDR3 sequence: CASSDRQGVGGYTF. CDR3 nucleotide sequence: TGTGCCAGCAGTGATAGACAGGGGGTTGGTGGCTACACCTTC.

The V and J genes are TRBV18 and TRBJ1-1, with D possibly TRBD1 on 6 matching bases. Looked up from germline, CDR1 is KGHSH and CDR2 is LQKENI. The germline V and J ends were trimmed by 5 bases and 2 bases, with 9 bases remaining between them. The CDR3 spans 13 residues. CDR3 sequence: CASSADRNTEAFF. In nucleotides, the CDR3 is TGTGCCAGCTCAGCGGACAGAAACACTGAAGCTTTCTTT. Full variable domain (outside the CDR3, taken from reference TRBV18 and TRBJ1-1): NAGVMQNPRHLVRRRGQEARLRCSPMKGHSHVYWYRQLPEEGLKFMVYLQKENIIDESGMPKERFSAEFPKEGPSILRIQQVVRGDSAAYFCASSADRNTEAFFGQGTRLTVV.

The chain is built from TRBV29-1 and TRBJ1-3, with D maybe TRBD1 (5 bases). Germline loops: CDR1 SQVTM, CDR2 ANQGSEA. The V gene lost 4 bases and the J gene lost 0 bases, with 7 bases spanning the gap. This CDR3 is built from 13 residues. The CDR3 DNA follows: TGCAGCGTTGGACAGAACTCTGGAAACACCATATATTTT. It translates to CSVGQNSGNTIYF.

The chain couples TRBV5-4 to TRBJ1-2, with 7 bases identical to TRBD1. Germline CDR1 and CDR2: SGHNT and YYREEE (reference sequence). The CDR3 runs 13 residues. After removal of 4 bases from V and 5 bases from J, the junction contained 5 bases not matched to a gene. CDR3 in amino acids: CASSLETGYGYTF. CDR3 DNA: TGTGCCAGCAGCCTCGAGACAGGGTATGGCTACACCTTC. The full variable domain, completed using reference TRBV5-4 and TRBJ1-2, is ETGVTQSPTHLIKTRGQQVTLRCSSQSGHNTVSWYQQALGQGPQFIFQYYREEENGRGNFPPRFSGLQFPNYSSELNVNALELDDSALYLCASSLETGYGYTFGSGTRLTVV.

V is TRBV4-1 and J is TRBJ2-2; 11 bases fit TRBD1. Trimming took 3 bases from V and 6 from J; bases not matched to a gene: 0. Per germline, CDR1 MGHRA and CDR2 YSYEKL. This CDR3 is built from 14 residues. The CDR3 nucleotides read TGCGCCAGCAGCCAGGGACAGGGGGCCGGGGAGCTGTTTTTT. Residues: CASSQGQGAGELFF.

The chain's CDR3 is CASSMGGDHQPQHF. For the CDR3, the DNA is TGTGCCAGTAGTATGGGAGGGGATCATCAGCCCCAGCATTTT. V gene TRBV19 combines with J gene TRBJ1-5, with D maybe TRBD1 (5 bases). With 3 bases removed from V and 5 bases from J, the gap between germline ends came to 11 bases. The CDR3 contains 14 residues. The germline V gene encodes CDR1 LNHDA and CDR2 SQIVND (reference sequence).

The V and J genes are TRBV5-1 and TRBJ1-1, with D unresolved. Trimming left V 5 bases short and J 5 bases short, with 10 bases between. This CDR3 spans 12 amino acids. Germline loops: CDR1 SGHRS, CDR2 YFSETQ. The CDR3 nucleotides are TGCGCCAGCAGGCTTGTCGGGACTGAAGCTTTCTTT. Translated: CASRLVGTEAFF.

The CDR3 coding sequence is TGTGCCAGCAGCTTACCTACAGGGGACAGCTCCTACGAGCAGTACTTC. This translates into CASSLPTGDSSYEQYF. V is TRBV7-9 and J is TRBJ2-7; 7 nucleotides line up with TRBD1. V was clipped by 2 bases and J by 0 bases; unmatched bases: 7. Germline loops: CDR1 SEHNR, CDR2 FQNEAQ (reference sequence). This CDR3 has 16 residues.

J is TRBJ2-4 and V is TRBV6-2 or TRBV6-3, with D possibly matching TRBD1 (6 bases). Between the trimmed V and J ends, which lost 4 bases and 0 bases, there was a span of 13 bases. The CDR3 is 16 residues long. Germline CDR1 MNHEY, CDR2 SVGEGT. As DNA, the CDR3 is TGTGCCAGCAGTTTAACAGGGTTACTAGCCAAAAACATTCAGTACTTC. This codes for CASSLTGLLAKNIQYF.

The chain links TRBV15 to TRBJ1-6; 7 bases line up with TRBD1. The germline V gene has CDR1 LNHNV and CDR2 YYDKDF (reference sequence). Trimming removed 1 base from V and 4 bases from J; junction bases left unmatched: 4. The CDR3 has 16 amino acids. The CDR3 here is CATSRGGTDYNSPLHF. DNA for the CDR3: TGTGCCACCAGCAGAGGTGGGACAGATTATAATTCACCCCTCCACTTT.

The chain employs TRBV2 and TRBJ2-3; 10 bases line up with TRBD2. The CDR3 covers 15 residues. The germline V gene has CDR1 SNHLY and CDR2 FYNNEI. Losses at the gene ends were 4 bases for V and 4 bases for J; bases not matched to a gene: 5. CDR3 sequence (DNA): TGTGCCAGCAGTGTTCTAGCGGGAGAGGCAGATACGCAGTATTTT. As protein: CASSVLAGEADTQYF. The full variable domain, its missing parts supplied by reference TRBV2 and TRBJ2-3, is EPEVTQTPSHQVTQMGQEVILRCVPISNHLYFYWYRQILGQKVEFLVSFYNNEISEKSEIFDDQFSVERPDGSNFTLKIRSTKLEDSAMYFCASSVLAGEADTQYFGPGTRLTVL.

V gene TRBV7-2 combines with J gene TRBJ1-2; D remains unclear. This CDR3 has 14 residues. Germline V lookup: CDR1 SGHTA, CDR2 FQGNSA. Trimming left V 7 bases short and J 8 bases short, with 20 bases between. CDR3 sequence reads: CASTSGGGWLGYTF. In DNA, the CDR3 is TGTGCCAGCACCTCAGGCGGAGGGTGGCTGGGCTACACCTTC.

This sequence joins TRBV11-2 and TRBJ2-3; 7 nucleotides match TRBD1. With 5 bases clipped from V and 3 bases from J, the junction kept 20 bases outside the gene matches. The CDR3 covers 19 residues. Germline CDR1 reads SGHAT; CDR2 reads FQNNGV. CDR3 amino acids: CASSPLSKPTGSKTDTQYF. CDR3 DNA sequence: TGTGCCAGCAGCCCATTGTCCAAACCGACAGGGTCCAAAACAGATACGCAGTATTTT. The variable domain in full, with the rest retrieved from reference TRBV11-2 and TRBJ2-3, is EAGVAQSPRYKIIEKRQSVAFWCNPISGHATLYWYQQILGQGPKLLIQFQNNGVVDDSQLPKDRFSAERLKGVDSTLKIQPAKLEDSAVYLCASSPLSKPTGSKTDTQYFGPGTRLTVL.

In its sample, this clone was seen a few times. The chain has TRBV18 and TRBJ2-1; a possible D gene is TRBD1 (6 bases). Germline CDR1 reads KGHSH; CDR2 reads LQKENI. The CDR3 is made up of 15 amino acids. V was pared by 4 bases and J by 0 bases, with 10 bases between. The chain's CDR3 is CASSQTGYSYNEQFF. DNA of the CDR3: TGTGCCAGCTCACAGACAGGCTACTCCTACAATGAGCAGTTCTTC.

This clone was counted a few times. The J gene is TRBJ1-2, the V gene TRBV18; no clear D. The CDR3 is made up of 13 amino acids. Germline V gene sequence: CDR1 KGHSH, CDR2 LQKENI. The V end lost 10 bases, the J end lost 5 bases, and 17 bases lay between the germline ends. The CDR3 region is CATASRWQYGYTF. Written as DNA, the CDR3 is TGTGCCACCGCAAGTCGTTGGCAGTATGGCTACACCTTC.

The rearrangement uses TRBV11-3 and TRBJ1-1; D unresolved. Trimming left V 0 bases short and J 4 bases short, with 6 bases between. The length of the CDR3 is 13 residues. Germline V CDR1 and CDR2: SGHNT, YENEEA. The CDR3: CASSLEEFTEAFF. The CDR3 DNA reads TGTGCCAGCAGCTTAGAAGAGTTCACTGAAGCTTTCTTT.

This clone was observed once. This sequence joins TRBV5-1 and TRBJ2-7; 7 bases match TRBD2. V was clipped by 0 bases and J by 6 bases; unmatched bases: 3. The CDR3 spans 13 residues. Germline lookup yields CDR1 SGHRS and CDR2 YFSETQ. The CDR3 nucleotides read TGCGCCAGCAGCTTGGATCCTAGCGGCGAGCAGTACTTC. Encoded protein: CASSLDPSGEQYF.

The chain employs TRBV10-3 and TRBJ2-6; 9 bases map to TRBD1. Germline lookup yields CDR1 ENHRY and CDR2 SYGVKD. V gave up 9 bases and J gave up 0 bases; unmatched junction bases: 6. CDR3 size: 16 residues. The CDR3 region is CAMKTGGTSGANVLTF. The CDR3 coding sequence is TGTGCCATGAAGACAGGGGGGACCTCTGGGGCCAACGTCCTGACTTTC.

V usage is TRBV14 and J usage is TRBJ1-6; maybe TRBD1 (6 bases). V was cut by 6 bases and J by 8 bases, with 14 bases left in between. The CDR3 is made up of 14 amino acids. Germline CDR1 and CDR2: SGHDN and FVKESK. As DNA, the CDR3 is TGTGCCAGCAGTCAAAGGGGGTTGTATTCACCCCTCCACTTT. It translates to CASSQRGLYSPLHF.